This T cell receptor (beta chain) emerged from a study of blood T cell repertoires in COVID-19. Overall study context: Samples came from the United States, Italy and Spain, spanning acute and convalescent COVID-19. T cells, B-cell-depleted T cells, or PBMCs provided the cDNA or gDNA that served as material.

Original methodology: Reference gene primers were amplified, and this amplification served to estimate nucleated cell counts. Clones were read by immunoSEQ multiplex PCR, and TCRdb kept only the in-frame ones, dropping some. That table furnishes V, J and clone size, whereas the DNA furnished D and trimming. The table records under 250,000 clones, about four fifths of them present only once. The table lists this clone with a count of one. The TCR originated in a man older than 75 with acute or convalescent COVID-19. Sequencing was performed on peripheral blood.

DNA for the CDR3: TGTGCCAGTACCGCACCCCGAGGAGGGAGAGGTGGCTACACCTTC. This encodes CASTAPRGGRGGYTF. V gene TRBV19 combines with J gene TRBJ1-2; no firm D call. The V and J ends lost 7 bases and 7 bases respectively, with 22 bases between them. CDR3 length equals 15 residues. The V gene's germline CDR1 is LNHDA and CDR2 SQIVND (reference sequence).